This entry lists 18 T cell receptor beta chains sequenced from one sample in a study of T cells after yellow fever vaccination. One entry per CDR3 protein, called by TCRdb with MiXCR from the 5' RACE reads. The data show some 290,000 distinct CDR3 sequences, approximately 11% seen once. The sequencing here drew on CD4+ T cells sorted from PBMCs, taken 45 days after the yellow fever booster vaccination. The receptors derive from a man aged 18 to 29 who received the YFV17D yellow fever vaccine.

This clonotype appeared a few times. The CDR3 is CASSLSPQERAQYF. The CDR3 DNA reads TGTGCCAGCAGCTTATCCCCGCAGGAAAGGGCCCAGTACTTC. V and J are TRBV7-6 and TRBJ2-5; D not certain. There are 14 residues in the CDR3. Germline CDR1 SGHVS, CDR2 FNYEAQ. The V end was cut by 2 bases, the J end by 9 bases, with 16 bases between. Complete variable domain (other parts from reference TRBV7-6 and TRBJ2-5): GAGVSQSPRYKVTKRGQDVALRCDPISGHVSLYWYRQALGQGPEFLTYFNYEAQQDKSGLPNDRFSAERPEGSISTLTIQRTEQRDSAMYRCASSLSPQERAQYFGPGTRLLVL.

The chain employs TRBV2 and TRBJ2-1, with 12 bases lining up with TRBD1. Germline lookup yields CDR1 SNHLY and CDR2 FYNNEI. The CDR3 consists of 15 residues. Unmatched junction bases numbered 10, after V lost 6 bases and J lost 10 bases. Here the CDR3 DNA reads TGTGCCAGCAGATTCCAGGGACAGGGGGCGGGGGAGCAGTTCTTC. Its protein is CASRFQGQGAGEQFF.

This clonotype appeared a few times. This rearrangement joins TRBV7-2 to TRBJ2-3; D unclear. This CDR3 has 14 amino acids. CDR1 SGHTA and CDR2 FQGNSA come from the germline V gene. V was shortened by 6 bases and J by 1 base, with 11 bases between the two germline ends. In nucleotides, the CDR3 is TGTGCCAGCAGGCATACCGGCGGCACAGATACGCAGTATTTT. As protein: CASRHTGGTDTQYF.

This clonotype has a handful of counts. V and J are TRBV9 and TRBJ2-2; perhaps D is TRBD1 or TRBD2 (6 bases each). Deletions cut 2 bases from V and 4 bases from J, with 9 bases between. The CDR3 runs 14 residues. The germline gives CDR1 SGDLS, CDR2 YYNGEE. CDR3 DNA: TGTGCCAGCAGCGTCGGGGGCCTCACCGGGGAGCTGTTTTTT. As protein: CASSVGGLTGELFF.

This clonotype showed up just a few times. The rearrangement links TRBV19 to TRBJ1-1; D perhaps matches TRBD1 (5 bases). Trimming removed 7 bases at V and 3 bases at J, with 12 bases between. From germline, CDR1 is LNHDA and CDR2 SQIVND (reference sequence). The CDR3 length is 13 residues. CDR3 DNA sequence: TGTGCCAGTAAAATTGGGGCATACACTGAAGCTTTCTTT. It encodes CASKIGAYTEAFF.

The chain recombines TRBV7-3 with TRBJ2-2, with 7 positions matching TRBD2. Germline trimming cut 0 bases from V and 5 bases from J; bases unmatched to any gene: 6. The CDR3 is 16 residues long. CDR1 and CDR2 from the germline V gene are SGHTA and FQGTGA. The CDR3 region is CASSLTLGEGTGELFF. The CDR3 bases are TGTGCCAGCAGCTTAACTTTAGGGGAGGGGACCGGGGAGCTGTTTTTT.

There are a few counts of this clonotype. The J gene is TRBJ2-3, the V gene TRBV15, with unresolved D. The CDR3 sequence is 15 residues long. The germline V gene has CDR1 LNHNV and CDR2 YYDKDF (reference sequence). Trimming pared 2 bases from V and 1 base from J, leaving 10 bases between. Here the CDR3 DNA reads TGTGCCACCAGCAGAATATTGGGCGGCACAGATACGCAGTATTTT. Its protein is CATSRILGGTDTQYF.

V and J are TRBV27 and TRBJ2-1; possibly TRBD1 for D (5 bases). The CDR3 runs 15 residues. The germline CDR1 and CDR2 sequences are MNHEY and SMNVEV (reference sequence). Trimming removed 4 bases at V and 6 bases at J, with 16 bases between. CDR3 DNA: TGTGCCAGCAGTTCCTGGACACCCGTCTCCAATGAGCAGTTCTTC. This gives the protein CASSSWTPVSNEQFF.

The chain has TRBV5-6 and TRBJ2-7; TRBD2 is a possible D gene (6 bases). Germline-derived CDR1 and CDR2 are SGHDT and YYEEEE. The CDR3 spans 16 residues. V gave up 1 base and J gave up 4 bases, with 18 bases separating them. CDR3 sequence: CASSLKGPSDAYEQYF. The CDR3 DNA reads TGTGCCAGCAGCTTGAAAGGCCCTAGCGACGCGTACGAGCAGTACTTC.

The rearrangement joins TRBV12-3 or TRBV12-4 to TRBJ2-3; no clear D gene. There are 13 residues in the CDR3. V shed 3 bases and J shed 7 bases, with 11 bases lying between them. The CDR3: CASSFEPSNTQYF. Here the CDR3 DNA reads TGTGCCAGCAGTTTTGAACCTTCCAATACGCAGTATTTT.

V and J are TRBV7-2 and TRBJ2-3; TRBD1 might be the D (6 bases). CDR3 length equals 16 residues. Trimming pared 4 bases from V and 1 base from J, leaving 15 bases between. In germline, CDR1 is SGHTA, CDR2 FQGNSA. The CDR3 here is CASSSPRGWRTDTQYF. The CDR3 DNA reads TGTGCCAGCAGCTCGCCTAGGGGGTGGCGCACAGATACGCAGTATTTT.

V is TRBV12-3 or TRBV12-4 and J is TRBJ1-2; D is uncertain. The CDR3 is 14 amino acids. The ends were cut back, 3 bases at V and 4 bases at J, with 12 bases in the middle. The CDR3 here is CASSFVGFGYGYTF. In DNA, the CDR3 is TGTGCCAGCAGTTTTGTGGGTTTCGGCTATGGCTACACCTTC.

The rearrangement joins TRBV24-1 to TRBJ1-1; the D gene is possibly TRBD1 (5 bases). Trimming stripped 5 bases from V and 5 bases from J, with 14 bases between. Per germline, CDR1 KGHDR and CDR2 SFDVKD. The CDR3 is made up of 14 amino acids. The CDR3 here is CATSAAGTLTEAFF. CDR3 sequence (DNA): TGTGCCACCAGTGCTGCGGGGACCCTAACTGAAGCTTTCTTT.

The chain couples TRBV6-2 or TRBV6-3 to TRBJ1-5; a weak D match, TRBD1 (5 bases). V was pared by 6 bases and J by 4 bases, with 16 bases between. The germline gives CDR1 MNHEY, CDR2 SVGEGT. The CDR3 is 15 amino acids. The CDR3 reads CASRGLAGSNQPQHF. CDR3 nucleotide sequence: TGTGCCAGCAGGGGGCTGGCCGGTTCTAATCAGCCCCAGCATTTT.

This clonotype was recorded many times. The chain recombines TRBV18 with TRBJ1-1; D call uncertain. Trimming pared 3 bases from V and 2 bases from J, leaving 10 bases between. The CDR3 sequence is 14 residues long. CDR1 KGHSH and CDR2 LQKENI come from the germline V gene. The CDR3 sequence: CASSPDRSNTEAFF. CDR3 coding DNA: TGTGCCAGCTCACCGGACCGAAGTAACACTGAAGCTTTCTTT.

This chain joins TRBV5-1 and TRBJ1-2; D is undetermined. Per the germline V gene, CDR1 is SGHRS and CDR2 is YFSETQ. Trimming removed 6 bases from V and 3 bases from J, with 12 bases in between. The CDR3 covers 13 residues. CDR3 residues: CASTADPYYGYTF. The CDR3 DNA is TGCGCCAGCACGGCCGATCCCTACTATGGCTACACCTTC.

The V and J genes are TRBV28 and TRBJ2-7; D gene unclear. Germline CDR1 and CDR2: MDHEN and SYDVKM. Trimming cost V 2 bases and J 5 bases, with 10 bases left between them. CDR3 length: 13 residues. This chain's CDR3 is CASSLPLSHEQYF. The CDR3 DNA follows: TGTGCCAGCAGTTTACCCCTAAGCCACGAGCAGTACTTC.

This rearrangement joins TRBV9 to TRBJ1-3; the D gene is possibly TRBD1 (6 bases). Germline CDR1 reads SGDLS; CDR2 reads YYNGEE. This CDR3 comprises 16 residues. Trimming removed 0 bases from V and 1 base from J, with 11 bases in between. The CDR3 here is CASSVGGGVSGNTIYF. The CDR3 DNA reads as TGTGCCAGCAGCGTAGGAGGGGGAGTTTCTGGAAACACCATATATTTT.